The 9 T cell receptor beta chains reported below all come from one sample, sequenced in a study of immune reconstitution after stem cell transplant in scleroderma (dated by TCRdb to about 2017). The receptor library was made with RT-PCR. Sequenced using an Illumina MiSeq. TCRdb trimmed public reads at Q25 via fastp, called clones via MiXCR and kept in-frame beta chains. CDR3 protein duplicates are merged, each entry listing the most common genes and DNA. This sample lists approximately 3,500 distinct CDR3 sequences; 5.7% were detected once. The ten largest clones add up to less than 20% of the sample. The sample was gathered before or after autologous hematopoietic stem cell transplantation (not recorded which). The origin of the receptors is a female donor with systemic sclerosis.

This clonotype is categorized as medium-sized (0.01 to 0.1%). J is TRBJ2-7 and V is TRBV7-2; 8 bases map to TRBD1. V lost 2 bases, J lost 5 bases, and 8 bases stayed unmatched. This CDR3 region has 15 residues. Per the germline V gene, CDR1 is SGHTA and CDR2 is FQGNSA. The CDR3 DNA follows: TGTGCCAGCAGCTTAAGGGCGACAGGGGCCCACGAGCAGTACTTC. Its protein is CASSLRATGAHEQYF.

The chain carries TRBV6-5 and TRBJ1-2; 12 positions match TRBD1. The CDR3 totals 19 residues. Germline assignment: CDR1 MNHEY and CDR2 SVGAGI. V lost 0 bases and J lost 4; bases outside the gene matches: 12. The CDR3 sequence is CASSYSMIGTGGLIYGYTF. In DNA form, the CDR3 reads TGTGCCAGCAGTTACTCGATGATCGGGACAGGGGGCTTAATCTATGGCTACACCTTC.

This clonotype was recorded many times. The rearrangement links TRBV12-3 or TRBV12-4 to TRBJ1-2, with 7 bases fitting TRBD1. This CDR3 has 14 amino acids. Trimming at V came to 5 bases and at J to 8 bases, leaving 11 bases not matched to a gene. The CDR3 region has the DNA TGTGCCAGCAGTGGCCCATCGGGACAGAGGGGCTACACCTTC. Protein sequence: CASSGPSGQRGYTF.

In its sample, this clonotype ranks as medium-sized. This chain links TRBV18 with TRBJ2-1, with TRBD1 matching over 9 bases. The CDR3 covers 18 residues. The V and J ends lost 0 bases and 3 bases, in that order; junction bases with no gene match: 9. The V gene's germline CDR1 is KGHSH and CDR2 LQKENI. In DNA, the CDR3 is TGTGCCAGCTCACCACCGATCACAGGGGGCGAGAACTACAATGAGCAGTTCTTC. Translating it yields CASSPPITGGENYNEQFF.

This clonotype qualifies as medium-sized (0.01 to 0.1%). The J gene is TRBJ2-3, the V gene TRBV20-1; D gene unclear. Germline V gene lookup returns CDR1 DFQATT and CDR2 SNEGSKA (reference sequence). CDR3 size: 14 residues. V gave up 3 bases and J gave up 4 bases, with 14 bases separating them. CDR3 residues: CSASPPNGADTQYF. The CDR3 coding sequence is TGCAGTGCTAGCCCCCCCAACGGCGCAGATACGCAGTATTTT.

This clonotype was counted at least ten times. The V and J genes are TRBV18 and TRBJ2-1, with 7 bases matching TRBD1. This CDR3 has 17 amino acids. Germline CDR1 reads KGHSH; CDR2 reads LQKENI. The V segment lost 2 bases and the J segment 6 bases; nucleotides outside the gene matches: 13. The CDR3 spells CASSPTLGTVLTNEQFF. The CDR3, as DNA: TGTGCCAGCTCACCAACGCTCGGGACAGTACTTACCAATGAGCAGTTCTTC.

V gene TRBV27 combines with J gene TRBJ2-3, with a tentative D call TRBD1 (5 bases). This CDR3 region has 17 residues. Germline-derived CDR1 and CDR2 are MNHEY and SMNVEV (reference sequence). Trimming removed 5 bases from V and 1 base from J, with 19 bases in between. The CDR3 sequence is CASSLKSDSLGTDTQYF. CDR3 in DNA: TGTGCCAGCAGTCTAAAAAGCGACAGTTTGGGCACAGATACGCAGTATTTT.

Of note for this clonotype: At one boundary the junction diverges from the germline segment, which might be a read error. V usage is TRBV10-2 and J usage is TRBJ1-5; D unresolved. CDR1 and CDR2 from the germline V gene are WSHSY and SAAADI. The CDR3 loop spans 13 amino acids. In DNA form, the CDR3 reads TGCGCCAGCAGTGAGAATAGCAATCAGTCCCAGCATTTT. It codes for CASSENSNQSQHF.

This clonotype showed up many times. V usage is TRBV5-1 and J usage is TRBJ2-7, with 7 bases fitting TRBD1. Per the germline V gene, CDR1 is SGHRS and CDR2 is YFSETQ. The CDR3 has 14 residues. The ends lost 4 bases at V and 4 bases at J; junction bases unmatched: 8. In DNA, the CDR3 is TGCGCCAGCAGCACCGGGACAGACATTTACGAGCAGTACTTC. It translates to CASSTGTDIYEQYF.